These 5 T cell receptor beta chains were sequenced from one sample in a study of T cells after yellow fever vaccination. TCRdb recomputed calls from the 5' RACE reads with MiXCR, one row per CDR3 protein. The sample includes roughly 340,000 distinct CDR3 sequences, roughly 4% of them seen just once. Sequencing used PBMCs, obtained 5 days after the yellow fever booster vaccination. Every receptor here comes from a man younger than 30 who received the YFV17D yellow fever vaccine.

This clonotype appeared a few times. The V and J genes are TRBV27 and TRBJ1-2, with a possible D match to TRBD1 (5 bases). CDR1 and CDR2 from the germline V gene are MNHEY and SMNVEV (reference sequence). The CDR3 sequence is 15 residues long. The ends were cut back, 0 bases at V and 4 bases at J, with 12 bases in the middle. The CDR3 bases are TGTGCCAGCAGTTTATCTCTCGGGGGTGGCTATGGCTACACCTTC. Encoded protein: CASSLSLGGGYGYTF.

This clonotype has more than one count but fewer than ten. This rearrangement joins TRBV7-2 to TRBJ2-5, with D possibly being TRBD2 (6 bases). Trimming removed 3 bases at V and 4 bases at J, with 9 bases between. This CDR3 is 13 amino acids long. CDR1 and CDR2 (germline): SGHTA, FQGNSA. CDR3 sequence: CASSFGGVETQYF. The CDR3 nucleotides read TGTGCCAGCAGCTTCGGCGGGGTAGAGACCCAGTACTTC.

This clonotype was counted ten times or more. The V and J genes are TRBV15 and TRBJ2-5; 11 nucleotides line up with TRBD2. Germline loops: CDR1 LNHNV, CDR2 YYDKDF (reference sequence). V lost 5 bases and J lost 1; bases outside the gene matches: 3. The CDR3 consists of 15 residues. For the CDR3, the DNA is TGTGCCACCAGCCCTGGACTAGCGGGCCAAGAGACCCAGTACTTC. Amino acid sequence: CATSPGLAGQETQYF.

There are many counts of this clonotype. The chain has TRBV27 and TRBJ2-7, with D possibly being TRBD1 or TRBD2 (5 bases each). CDR3 size: 15 residues. Trimming took off 3 bases at V and 1 base at J, with 13 bases between the two ends. Looked up from germline, CDR1 is MNHEY and CDR2 is SMNVEV (reference sequence). Here the CDR3 DNA reads TGTGCCAGCAGTTTCACCGGGACGGCATCCTACGAGCAGTACTTC. It yields the protein CASSFTGTASYEQYF.

This clonotype occurred a few times. The V and J genes are TRBV11-2 and TRBJ2-7, with D uncertain. The germline CDR1 and CDR2 sequences are SGHAT and FQNNGV. Trimming took 0 bases from V and 2 from J, leaving 8 bases between them. This CDR3 is built from 14 residues. The CDR3 sequence is CASSLEYGPYEQYF. The CDR3 region has the DNA TGTGCCAGCAGCTTAGAGTACGGTCCCTACGAGCAGTACTTC.